Below are 5 T cell receptor beta chains sequenced from a single sample in a study of OX40 agonist ivuxolimab in advanced cancers. Library preparation was by the immunoSEQ multiplex PCR assay. TCRdb took this table from immuneACCESS and kept in-frame rearrangements with V and J called. Such tables lack part of the clones; where checked against another copy, unresolved V genes explain under half of the gap, and the rest is unexplained. Within this sample are more than 60,000 clones, with 75% to 90% of them counted one time only. 13% to 15% of the sample is taken by the ten largest. The sequences come from CD4+ or CD8+ T cells sorted from blood, collected in a trial of the OX40 agonist ivuxolimab. These receptors were taken from an adult with an advanced solid tumor such as melanoma, head and neck, liver or kidney cancer.

This chain uses TRBV7-6 with TRBJ2-2; 7 nucleotides agree with TRBD2. Germline V lookup: CDR1 SGHVS, CDR2 FNYEAQ. There are 16 residues in the CDR3. The trim removed 5 bases at V and 5 bases at J, leaving 11 bases unmatched. CDR3 amino acids: CASSPSGSGRTGELFF. The CDR3 nucleotides are TGTGCCAGCAGCCCTAGCGGTTCTGGTCGGACCGGGGAGCTGTTTTTT. Full variable domain (outside the CDR3, taken from reference TRBV7-6 and TRBJ2-2): GAGVSQSPRYKVTKRGQDVALRCDPISGHVSLYWYRQALGQGPEFLTYFNYEAQQDKSGLPNDRFSAERPEGSISTLTIQRTEQRDSAMYRCASSPSGSGRTGELFFGEGSRLTVL.

The chain uses TRBV6-5 and TRBJ1-6; possible D gene TRBD1, 6 bases. V gave up 5 bases and J gave up 7 bases, with 12 bases separating them. This CDR3 contains 14 residues. Germline V gene data show CDR1 as MNHEY and CDR2 as SVGAGI. CDR3 region: CASSTPGTNSPLHF. CDR3 sequence (DNA): TGTGCCAGCAGTACGCCCGGGACAAATTCACCCCTCCACTTT.

This chain's CDR3 is CASSLTGTYPYEQYF. CDR3 DNA sequence: TGTGCCAGCAGCTTAACTGGGACCTATCCCTACGAGCAGTACTTC. V is TRBV7-3 and J is TRBJ2-7; TRBD1 or TRBD2 may be the D gene (5 bases each). Germline V lookup: CDR1 SGHTA, CDR2 FQGTGA. The CDR3 runs 15 residues. V was trimmed by 0 bases and J by 2 bases, leaving 11 bases between them.

The CDR3 DNA reads TGTGCCAGCAGGGGGGACAGGGGACCACCCTATTACGGCAATGAGCAGTTCTTC. This encodes CASRGDRGPPYYGNEQFF. The chain couples TRBV7-3 to TRBJ2-1; 10 positions match TRBD1. The CDR3 is 18 amino acids. Germline values: CDR1 SGHTA, CDR2 FQGTGA. V was pared by 6 bases and J by 6 bases, with 17 bases of the junction left unmatched.

The rearrangement links TRBV29-1 to TRBJ1-2; 8 bases agree with TRBD1. Germline lookup yields CDR1 SQVTM and CDR2 ANQGSEA. This CDR3 contains 13 residues. Trimming at V came to 6 bases and at J to 7 bases, leaving 10 bases not matched to a gene. This chain's CDR3 is CSVPRQGAGGYTF. CDR3 in DNA: TGCAGCGTCCCTCGGCAGGGGGCAGGTGGCTACACCTTC.